Listed here is a single T cell receptor (beta chain). Trimming removed 1 base from V and 5 bases from J, with 14 bases in between. CDR1 and CDR2 (germline): LGHNA, YSLEER. This CDR3 contains 16 residues. The data were obtained in a study of memory CD4+ T cells and cytomegalovirus serostatus. Sequencing used immunoSEQ multiplex PCR; TCRdb keeps in-frame clones, though not all of them. The sample has about 64,000 clones; roughly three quarters are singletons. The sort gate was single viable CD3+CD4+CD8-CD45RO+ cells for memory CD4+ T cells. This sequence originates from an adult in good health and CMV-seronegative. The specimen sequenced was memory CD4+ T cells from blood. The chain is built from TRBV4-3 and TRBJ2-2; TRBD2 is a possible D gene (6 bases). CDR3 residues: CASSQGGILQTGELFF. For the CDR3, the DNA is TGCGCCAGCAGCCAAGGCGGGATTCTCCAGACCGGGGAGCTGTTTTTT.